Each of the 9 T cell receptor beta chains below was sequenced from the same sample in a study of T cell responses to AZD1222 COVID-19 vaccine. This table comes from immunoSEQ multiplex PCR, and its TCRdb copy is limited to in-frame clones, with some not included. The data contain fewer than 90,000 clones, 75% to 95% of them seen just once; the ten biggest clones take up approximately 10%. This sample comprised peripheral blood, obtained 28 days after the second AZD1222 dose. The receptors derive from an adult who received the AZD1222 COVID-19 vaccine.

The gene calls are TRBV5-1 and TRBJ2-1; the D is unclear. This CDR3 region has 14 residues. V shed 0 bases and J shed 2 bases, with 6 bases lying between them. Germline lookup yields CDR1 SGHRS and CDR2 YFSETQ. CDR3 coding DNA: TGCGCCAGCAGCTTGGGGGCCACCTACAATGAGCAGTTCTTC. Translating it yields CASSLGATYNEQFF.

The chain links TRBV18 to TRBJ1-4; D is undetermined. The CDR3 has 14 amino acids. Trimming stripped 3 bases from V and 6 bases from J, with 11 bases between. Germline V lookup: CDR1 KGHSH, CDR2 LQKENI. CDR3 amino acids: CASSPRPGDEKLFF. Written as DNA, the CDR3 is TGTGCCAGCTCACCTCGTCCCGGAGATGAAAAACTGTTTTTT.

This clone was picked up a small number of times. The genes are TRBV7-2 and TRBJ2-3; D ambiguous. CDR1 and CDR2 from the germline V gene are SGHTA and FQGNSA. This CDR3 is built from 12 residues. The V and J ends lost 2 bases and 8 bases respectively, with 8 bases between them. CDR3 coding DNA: TGTGCCAGCAGCTTAAGGTCCGGTACGCAGTATTTT. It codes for CASSLRSGTQYF.

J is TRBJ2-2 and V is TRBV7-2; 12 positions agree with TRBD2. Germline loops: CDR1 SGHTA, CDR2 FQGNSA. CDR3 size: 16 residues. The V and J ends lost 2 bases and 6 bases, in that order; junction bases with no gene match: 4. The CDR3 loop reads CASSLSLAGGSGELFF. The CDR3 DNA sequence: TGTGCCAGCAGCTTATCCCTAGCGGGAGGGTCCGGGGAGCTGTTTTTT.

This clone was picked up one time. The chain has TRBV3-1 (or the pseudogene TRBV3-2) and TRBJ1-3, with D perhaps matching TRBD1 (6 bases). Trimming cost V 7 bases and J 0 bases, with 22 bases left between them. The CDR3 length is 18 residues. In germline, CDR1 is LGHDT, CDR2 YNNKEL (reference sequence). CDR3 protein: CASTNRVSPVSSGNTIYF. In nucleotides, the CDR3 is TGTGCCAGCACCAACAGGGTCAGTCCGGTGAGCTCTGGAAACACCATATATTTT.

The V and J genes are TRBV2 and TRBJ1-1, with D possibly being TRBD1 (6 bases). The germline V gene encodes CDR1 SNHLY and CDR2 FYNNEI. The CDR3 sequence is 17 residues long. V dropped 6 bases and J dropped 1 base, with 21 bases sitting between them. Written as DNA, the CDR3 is TGTGCCAGCAGCCGCGGGACACACCCGAAGGAGAACACTGAAGCTTTCTTT. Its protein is CASSRGTHPKENTEAFF.

The CDR3 spells CSVVGGPGNTIYF. CDR3 nucleotides: TGCAGCGTTGTAGGGGGTCCCGGAAACACCATATATTTT. V usage is TRBV29-1 and J usage is TRBJ1-3, with D perhaps matching TRBD1 (6 bases). The CDR3 extends over 13 amino acids. V was shortened by 4 bases and J by 4 bases, with 11 bases between the two germline ends. Germline CDR1 reads SQVTM; CDR2 reads ANQGSEA.

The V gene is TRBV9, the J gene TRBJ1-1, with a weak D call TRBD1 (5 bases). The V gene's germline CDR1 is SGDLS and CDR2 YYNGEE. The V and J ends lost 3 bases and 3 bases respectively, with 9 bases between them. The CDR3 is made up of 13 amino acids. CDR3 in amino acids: CASSAGTDTEAFF. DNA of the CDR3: TGTGCCAGCAGCGCAGGGACGGACACTGAAGCTTTCTTT.

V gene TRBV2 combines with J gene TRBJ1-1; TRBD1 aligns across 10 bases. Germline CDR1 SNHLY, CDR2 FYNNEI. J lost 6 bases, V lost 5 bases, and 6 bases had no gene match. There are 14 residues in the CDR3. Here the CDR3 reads CASSSGTGASEAFF. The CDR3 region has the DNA TGTGCCAGCAGTTCCGGGACAGGGGCTTCTGAAGCTTTCTTT.